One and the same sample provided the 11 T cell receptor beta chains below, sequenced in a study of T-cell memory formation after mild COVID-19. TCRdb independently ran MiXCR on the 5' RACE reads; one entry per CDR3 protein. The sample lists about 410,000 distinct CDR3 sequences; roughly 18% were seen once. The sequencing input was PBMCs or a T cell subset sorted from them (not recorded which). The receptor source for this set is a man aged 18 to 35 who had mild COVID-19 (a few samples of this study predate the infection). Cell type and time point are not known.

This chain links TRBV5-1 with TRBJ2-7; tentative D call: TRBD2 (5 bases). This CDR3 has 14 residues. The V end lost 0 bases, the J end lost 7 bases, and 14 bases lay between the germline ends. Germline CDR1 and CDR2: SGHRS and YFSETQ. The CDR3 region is CASSLAGSGEEQYV. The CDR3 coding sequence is TGCGCCAGCAGCTTGGCCGGGTCCGGGGAAGAGCAGTACGTC.

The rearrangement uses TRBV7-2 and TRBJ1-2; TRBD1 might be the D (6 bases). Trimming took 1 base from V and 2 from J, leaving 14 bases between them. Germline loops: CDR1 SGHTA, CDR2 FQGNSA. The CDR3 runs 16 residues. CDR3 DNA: TGTGCCAGCAGCTTAGGGCCTGGGGGCGCCAACTATGGCTACACCTTC. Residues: CASSLGPGGANYGYTF.

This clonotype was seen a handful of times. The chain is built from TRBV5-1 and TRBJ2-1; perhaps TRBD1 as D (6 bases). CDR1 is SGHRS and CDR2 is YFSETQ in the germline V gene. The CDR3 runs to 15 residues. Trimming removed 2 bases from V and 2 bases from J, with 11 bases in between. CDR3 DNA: TGCGCCAGCAGCTTAGGGACACCCGCCTACAATGAGCAGTTCTTC. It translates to CASSLGTPAYNEQFF.

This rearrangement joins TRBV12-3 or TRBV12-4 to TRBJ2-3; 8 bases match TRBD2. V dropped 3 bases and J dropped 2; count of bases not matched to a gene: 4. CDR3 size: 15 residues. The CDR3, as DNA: TGTGCCAGCAGTTTCGGGGGGGGGTCCACAGATACGCAGTATTTT. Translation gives CASSFGGGSTDTQYF.

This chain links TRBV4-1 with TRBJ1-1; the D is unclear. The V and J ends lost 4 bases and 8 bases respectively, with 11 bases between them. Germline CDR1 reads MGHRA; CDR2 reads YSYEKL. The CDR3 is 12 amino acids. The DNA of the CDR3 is TGCGCCAGCAGCCCCAATGGTGTAGAAGCTTTCTTT. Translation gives CASSPNGVEAFF.

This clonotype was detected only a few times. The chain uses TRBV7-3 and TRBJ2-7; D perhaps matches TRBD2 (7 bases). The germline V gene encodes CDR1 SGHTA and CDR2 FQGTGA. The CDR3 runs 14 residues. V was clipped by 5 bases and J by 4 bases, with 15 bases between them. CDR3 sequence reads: CASSPEGGPYEQYF. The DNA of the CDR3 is TGTGCCAGCAGCCCTGAGGGGGGGCCGTACGAGCAGTACTTC.

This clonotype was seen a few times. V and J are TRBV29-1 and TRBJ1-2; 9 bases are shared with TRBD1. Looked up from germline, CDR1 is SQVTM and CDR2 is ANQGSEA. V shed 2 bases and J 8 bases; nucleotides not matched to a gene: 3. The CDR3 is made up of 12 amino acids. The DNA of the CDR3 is TGCAGCGTTGAATCGACAGGGGGAGGCTACACCTTC. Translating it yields CSVESTGGGYTF.

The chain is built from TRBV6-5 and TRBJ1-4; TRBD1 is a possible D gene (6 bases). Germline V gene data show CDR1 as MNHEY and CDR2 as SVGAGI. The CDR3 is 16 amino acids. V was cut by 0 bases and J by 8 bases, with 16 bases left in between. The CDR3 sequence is CASSYSVPGAGEKLFF. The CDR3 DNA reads TGTGCCAGCAGTTACTCGGTCCCAGGGGCGGGGGAAAAACTGTTTTTT.

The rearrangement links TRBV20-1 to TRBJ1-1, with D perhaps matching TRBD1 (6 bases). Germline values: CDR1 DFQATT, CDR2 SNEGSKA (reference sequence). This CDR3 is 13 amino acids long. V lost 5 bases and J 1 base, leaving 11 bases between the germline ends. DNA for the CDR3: TGCAGTGCTTCAGGACAGACGAACACTGAAGCTTTCTTT. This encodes CSASGQTNTEAFF.

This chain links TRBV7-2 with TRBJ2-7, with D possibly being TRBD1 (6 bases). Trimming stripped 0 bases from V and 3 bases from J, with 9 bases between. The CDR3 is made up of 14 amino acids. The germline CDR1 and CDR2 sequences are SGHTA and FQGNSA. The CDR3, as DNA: TGTGCCAGCAGCTTAGCGGGACAAGTCTACGAGCAGTACGTC. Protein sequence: CASSLAGQVYEQYV.

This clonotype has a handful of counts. CDR3 DNA sequence: TGTGCCAGCAGCCTCCGGGGTTCGGGAGCGATGAACACTGAAGCTTTCTTT. Translating it yields CASSLRGSGAMNTEAFF. The V call is TRBV9, the J call TRBJ1-1; D remains ambiguous. The CDR3 consists of 17 residues. CDR1 and CDR2 from the germline V gene are SGDLS and YYNGEE. Trimming took 4 bases from V and 0 from J, leaving 19 bases between them. The full variable domain, its missing parts supplied by reference TRBV9 and TRBJ1-1, is DSGVTQTPKHLITATGQRVTLRCSPRSGDLSVYWYQQSLDQGLQFLIQYYNGEERAKGNILERFSAQQFPDLHSELNLSSLELGDSALYFCASSLRGSGAMNTEAFFGQGTRLTVV.